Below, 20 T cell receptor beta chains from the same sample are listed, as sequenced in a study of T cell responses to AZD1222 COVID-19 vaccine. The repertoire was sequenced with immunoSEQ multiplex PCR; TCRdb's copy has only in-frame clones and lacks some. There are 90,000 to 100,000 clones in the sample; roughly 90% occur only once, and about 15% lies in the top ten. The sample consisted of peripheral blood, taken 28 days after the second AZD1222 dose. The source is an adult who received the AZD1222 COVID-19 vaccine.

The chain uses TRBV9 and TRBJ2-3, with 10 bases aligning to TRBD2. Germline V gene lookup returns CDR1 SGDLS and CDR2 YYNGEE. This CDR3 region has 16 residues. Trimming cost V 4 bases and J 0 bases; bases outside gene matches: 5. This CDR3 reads CASSPGTSVSTDTQYF. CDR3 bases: TGTGCCAGCAGCCCAGGGACTAGCGTAAGCACAGATACGCAGTATTTT.

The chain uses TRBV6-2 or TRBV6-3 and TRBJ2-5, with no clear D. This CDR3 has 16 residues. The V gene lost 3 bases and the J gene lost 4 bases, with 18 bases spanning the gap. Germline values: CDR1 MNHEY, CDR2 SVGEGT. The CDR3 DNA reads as TGTGCCAGCAGTTATATGAGTGGCAGGACGAGAGAGACCCAGTACTTC. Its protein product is CASSYMSGRTRETQYF.

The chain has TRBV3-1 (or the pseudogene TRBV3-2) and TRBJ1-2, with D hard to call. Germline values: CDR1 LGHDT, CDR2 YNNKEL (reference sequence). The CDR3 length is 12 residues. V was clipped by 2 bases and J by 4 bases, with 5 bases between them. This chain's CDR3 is CASSQSFYGYTF. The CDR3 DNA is TGTGCCAGCAGCCAAAGTTTCTATGGCTACACCTTC.

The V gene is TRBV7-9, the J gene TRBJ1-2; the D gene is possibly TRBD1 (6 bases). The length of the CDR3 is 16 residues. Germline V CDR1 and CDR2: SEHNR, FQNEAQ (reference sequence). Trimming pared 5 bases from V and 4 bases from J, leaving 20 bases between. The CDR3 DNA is TGTGCCAGCAGCCCTCTACTAACAGGGCGCAGCTATGGCTACACCTTC. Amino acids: CASSPLLTGRSYGYTF.

CDR3 protein: CASSIVPSGNEQYF. The CDR3 bases are TGTGCCAGCAGTATAGTACCTAGCGGGAACGAGCAGTACTTC. The rearrangement links TRBV6-5 to TRBJ2-7, with 9 nucleotides matching TRBD2. V was pared by 5 bases and J by 5 bases, with 7 bases of the junction left unmatched. The CDR3 has 14 residues. From germline, CDR1 is MNHEY and CDR2 SVGAGI.

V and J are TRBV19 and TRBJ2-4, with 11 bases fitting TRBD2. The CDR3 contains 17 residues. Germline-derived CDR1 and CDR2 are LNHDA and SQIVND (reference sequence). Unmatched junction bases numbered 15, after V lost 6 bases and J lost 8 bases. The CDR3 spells CASSSPGDSGRGYIQYF. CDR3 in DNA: TGTGCCAGTAGCTCCCCCGGGGATAGCGGGAGGGGGTACATTCAGTACTTC.

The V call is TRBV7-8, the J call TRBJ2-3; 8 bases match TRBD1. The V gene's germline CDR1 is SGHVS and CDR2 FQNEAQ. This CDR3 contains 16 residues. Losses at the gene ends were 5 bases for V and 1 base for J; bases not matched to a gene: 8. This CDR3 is CASSPDRGTRTDTQYF. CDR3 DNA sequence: TGTGCCAGCAGCCCTGACAGGGGTACTCGCACAGATACGCAGTATTTT.

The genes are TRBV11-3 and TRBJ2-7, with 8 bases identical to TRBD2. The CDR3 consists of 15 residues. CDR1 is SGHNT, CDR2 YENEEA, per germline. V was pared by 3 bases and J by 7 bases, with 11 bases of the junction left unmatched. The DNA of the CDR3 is TGTGCCAGCAGCTTGGGGGGACTAGTCCTCGGGGAGCAGTACTTC. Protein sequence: CASSLGGLVLGEQYF.

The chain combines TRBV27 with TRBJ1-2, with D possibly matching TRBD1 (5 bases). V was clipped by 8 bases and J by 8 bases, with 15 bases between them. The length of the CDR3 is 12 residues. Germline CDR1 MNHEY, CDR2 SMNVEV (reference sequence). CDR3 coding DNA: TGTGCCAGCGGCGACAGCTCGGGGGGCTACACCTTC. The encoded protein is CASGDSSGGYTF.

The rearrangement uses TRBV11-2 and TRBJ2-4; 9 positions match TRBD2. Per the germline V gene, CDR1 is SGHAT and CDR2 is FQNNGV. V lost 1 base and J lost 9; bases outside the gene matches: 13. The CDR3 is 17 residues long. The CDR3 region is CASSLVGGGGRAVIQYF. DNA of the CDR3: TGTGCCAGCAGCTTAGTCGGAGGCGGCGGGAGGGCCGTCATTCAGTACTTC.

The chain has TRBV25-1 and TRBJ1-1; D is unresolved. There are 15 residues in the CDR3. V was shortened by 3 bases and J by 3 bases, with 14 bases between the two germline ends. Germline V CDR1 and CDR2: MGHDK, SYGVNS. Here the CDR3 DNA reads TGTGCCAGCAGTGATTGGAACAGCCGGGACACTGAAGCTTTCTTT. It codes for CASSDWNSRDTEAFF.

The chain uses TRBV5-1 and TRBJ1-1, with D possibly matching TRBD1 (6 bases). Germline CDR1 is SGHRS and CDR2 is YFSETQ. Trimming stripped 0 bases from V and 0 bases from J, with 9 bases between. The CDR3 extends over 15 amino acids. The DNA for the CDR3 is TGCGCCAGCAGCTTGGCCGGGGGGCTGAACACTGAAGCTTTCTTT. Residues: CASSLAGGLNTEAFF.

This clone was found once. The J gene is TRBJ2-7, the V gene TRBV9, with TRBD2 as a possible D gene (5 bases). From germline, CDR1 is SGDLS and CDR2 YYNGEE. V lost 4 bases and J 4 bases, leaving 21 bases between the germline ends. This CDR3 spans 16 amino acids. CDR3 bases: TGTGCCAGCAGCCCGCGGCTGAGAGGGATGGTATACGAGCAGTACTTC. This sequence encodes CASSPRLRGMVYEQYF.

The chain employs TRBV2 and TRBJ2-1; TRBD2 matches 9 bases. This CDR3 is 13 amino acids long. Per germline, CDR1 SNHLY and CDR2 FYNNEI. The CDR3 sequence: CASFGLAKGEQFF. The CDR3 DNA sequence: TGTGCGAGCTTCGGACTAGCGAAGGGGGAGCAGTTCTTC.

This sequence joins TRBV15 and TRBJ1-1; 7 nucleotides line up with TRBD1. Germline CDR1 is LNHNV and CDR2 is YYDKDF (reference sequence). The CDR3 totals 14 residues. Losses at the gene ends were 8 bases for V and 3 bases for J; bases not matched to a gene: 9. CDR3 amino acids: CATRDREGHTEAFF. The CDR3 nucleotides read TGTGCCACCCGTGACAGGGAAGGGCACACTGAAGCTTTCTTT.

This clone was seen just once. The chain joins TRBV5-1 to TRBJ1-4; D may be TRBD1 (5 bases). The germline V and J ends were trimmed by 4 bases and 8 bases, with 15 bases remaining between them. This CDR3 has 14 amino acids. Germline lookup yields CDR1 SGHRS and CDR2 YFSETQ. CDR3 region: CASSRPGAGEKLFF. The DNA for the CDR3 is TGCGCCAGCAGCCGCCCCGGGGCCGGGGAAAAACTGTTTTTT.

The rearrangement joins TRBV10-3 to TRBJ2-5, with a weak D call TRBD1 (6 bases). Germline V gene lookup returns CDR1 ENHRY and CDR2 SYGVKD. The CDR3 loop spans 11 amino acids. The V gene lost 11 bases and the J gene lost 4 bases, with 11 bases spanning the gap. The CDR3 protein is CASRGGETQYF. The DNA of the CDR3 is TGTGCCTCCCGAGGGGGAGAGACCCAGTACTTC.

The CDR3 DNA follows: TGTGCCAGCAGCCCCCGGGGGGGAGGTAGGGCCTACGAGCAGTACTTC. Protein: CASSPRGGGRAYEQYF. V gene TRBV21-1 combines with J gene TRBJ2-7; the DNA was not used to check the table's D call, TRBD2. TRBV21-1 is annotated as a pseudogene. The CDR3 has 16 residues.

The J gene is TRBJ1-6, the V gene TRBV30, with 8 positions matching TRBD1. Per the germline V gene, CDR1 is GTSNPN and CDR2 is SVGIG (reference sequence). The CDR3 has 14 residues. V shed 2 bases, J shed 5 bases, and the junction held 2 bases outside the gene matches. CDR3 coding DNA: TGTGCCTGGAGTAGGGGACAGGATAATTCACCCCTCCACTTT. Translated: CAWSRGQDNSPLHF.

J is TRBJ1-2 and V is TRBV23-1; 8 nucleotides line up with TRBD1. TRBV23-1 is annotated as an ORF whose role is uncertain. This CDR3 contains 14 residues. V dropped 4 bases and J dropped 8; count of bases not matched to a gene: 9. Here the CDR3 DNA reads TGCGCCAGCAGTCGCCCTTGGACAGGGTGCGGCTACACCTTC. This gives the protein CASSRPWTGCGYTF.